The rows below give T cell receptor beta chains drawn from one sample of a study of blood T cell repertoires in COVID-19. The data were produced by immunoSEQ multiplex PCR, yet TCRdb's version contains in-frame clones alone and is incomplete. The table lists over 300,000 clones, 65% to 90% of them singletons. Sequences were obtained from peripheral blood. These receptors all stem from a human donor in a cohort sampled during active COVID-19. The CDR3 runs from the conserved cysteine through the conserved F or W.

V gene	J gene	CDR3 protein
TRBV6-5	TRBJ1-1	CASSYSETTEAFF
TRBV9	TRBJ2-1	CASSVVGTGVLGRDNEQFF
TRBV3-1/TRBV3-2	TRBJ2-6	CASSHSLRGITGANVLTF
TRBV18	TRBJ2-4	CASCPGQGAQNIQYF
TRBV18	TRBJ2-7	CASSPQQGSDYEQYF
TRBV5-6	TRBJ1-2	CASSFPSPEGGYGYTF
TRBV2	TRBJ2-5	CASSPIRGETQYF
TRBV19	TRBJ2-5	CASSISASGDQETQYF
TRBV11-2	TRBJ2-4	CASSSRTGGLQYF
TRBV5-8	TRBJ1-6	CASKTGTNSPLHF
TRBV12-3/TRBV12-4	TRBJ1-4	CASSFQGEGKLFF
TRBV15	TRBJ1-5	CATSRVGGASNQPQHF
TRBV2	TRBJ1-1	CASSEGHPGGTEAFF
TRBV5-1	TRBJ1-1	CASSFLKEGTEAFF
TRBV5-5	TRBJ1-1	CASSLEWLQEGAFF
TRBV7-3	TRBJ1-1	CASSRGRDTEAFF
TRBV12-3/TRBV12-4	TRBJ1-1	CASKLTGPTEAFF
TRBV19	TRBJ1-1	CASSPGHLNTEAFF
TRBV2	TRBJ1-5	CASSGQGIGQPQHF
TRBV6-1	TRBJ1-5	CASSEWGQGGSQPQHF
TRBV6-5	TRBJ1-1	CASRPDHREAFF
TRBV4-1	TRBJ1-1	CASSQEVGVNTEAFF
TRBV19	TRBJ2-7	CASSSLVLSYEQYF
TRBV18	TRBJ2-2	CASSPPSTGELFF
TRBV24-1	TRBJ2-1	CATSDRGHRAYNEQFF
TRBV19	TRBJ2-1	CASSIRTGLYNEQFF
TRBV9	TRBJ1-3	CASSPRWGLSQIVRNTIYF
TRBV14	TRBJ2-1	CASSQMTGLDEQFF
TRBV6-5	TRBJ1-2	CASRGQPHGYTF
TRBV29-1	TRBJ1-2	CSSRVGNGYTF
TRBV12-5	TRBJ2-2	CASGSKTGGRDTGELFF
TRBV24-1	TRBJ2-7	CATSDPTSGGYEQYF